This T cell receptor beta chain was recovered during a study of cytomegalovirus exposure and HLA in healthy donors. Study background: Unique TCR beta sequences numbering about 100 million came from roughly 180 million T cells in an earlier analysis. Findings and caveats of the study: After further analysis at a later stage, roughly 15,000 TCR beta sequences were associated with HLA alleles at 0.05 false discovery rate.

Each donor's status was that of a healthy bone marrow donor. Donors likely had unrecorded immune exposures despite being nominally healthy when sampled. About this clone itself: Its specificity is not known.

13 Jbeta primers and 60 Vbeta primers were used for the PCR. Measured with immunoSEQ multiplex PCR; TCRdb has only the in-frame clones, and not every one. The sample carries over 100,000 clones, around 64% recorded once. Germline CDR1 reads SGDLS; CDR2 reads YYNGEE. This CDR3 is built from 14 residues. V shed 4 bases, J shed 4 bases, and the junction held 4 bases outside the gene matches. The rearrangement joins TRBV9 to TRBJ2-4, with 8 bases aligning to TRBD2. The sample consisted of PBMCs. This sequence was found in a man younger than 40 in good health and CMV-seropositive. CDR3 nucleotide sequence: TGTGCCAGCAGCACGGCGGGAGGTAAAAACATTCAGTACTTC. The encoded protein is CASSTAGGKNIQYF. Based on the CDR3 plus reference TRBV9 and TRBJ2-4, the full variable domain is DSGVTQTPKHLITATGQRVTLRCSPRSGDLSVYWYQQSLDQGLQFLIQYYNGEERAKGNILERFSAQQFPDLHSELNLSSLELGDSALYFCASSTAGGKNIQYFGAGTRLSVL.